Listed below are T cell receptor beta chains from one sample, sequenced in a study of CD8+ T cells in alopecia areata. Assay used: immunoSEQ multiplex PCR; TCRdb lists only in-frame clones, some missing. The table lists 130,000 to 150,000 clones, around 87% of them singletons. The specimen comprised CD8+ T cells sorted from blood, sampled at week 0. These TCRs come from a human donor with alopecia areata. Each CDR3 is given with its conserved first and last residue. Each record gives: D gene, clone size, V gene, J gene, CDR3 protein, CDR3 DNA. The D gene is left open where the match is weak. Expanded clones are given a class, and other clones once, few, many or no size at all.

>NA|NA|TRBV27|TRBJ2-7
CASSTVSSYEQYF
TGTGCCAGCAGTACGGTGAGCTCCTACGAGCAGTACTTC
>NA|NA|TRBV7-9|TRBJ2-1
CASSGGRNEQFF
TGTGCCAGCAGCGGGGGCCGCAATGAGCAGTTCTTC
>NA|NA|TRBV25-1|TRBJ2-3
CASSETAGSITDTQYF
TGTGCCAGCAGTGAGACGGCAGGGTCGATTACAGATACGCAGTATTTT
>TRBD1|NA|TRBV5-5|TRBJ1-1
CASSPGQGGSEAFF
TGTGCCAGCAGCCCGGGACAGGGAGGGTCTGAAGCTTTCTTT
>NA|NA|TRBV4-1|TRBJ2-1
CASSHGPNEQFF
TGCGCCAGCAGCCACGGCCCTAATGAGCAGTTCTTC
>TRBD1|few|TRBV5-1|TRBJ2-7
CASSQDRGNNYEQYF
TGCGCCAGCAGCCAGGACAGGGGGAATAACTACGAGCAGTACTTC
>TRBD2|NA|TRBV13|TRBJ2-3
CASYDTTPAGGDGTQYF
TGTGCCAGCTACGATACTACCCCAGCGGGGGGGGATGGTACGCAGTATTTT
>NA|NA|TRBV5-4|TRBJ2-1
CASSQAGNEQFF
TGTGCCAGCAGCCAGGCTGGGAATGAGCAGTTCTTC
>NA|NA|TRBV7-9|TRBJ2-3
CAGGLIEGGSTDTQYF
TGTGCCGGTGGTTTAATCGAGGGGGGAAGCACAGATACGCAGTATTTT
>NA|NA|TRBV15|TRBJ2-7
CATSSHRDGPYEQYF
TGTGCCACCAGCAGTCACCGGGACGGGCCCTACGAGCAGTACTTC
>NA|NA|TRBV29-1|TRBJ2-5
CSVDPGVGGETQYF
TGCAGCGTTGACCCCGGGGTCGGTGGAGAGACCCAGTACTTC
>NA|NA|TRBV19|TRBJ2-1
CASSIGRASYNEQFF
TGTGCCAGTAGTATAGGGAGAGCGTCCTACAATGAGCAGTTCTTC
>TRBD1|once|TRBV6-1|TRBJ1-4
CASISGTGVGEKLFF
TGTGCCAGCATCTCCGGGACAGGAGTAGGTGAAAAACTGTTTTTT
>NA|NA|TRBV27|TRBJ2-6
CASSLYFGANVLTF
TGTGCCAGCAGTTTATACTTTGGGGCCAACGTCCTGACTTTC
>NA|NA|TRBV2|TRBJ1-5
CASRGDSSYNQPQHF
TGTGCCAGCAGAGGAGACAGTTCTTACAATCAGCCCCAGCATTTT
>NA|once|TRBV5-6|TRBJ2-1
CASSLGALEDEQFF
TGTGCCAGCAGCTTGGGGGCACTAGAGGATGAGCAGTTCTTC